Each of the 15 T cell receptor beta chains below was sequenced from the same sample in a study of blood T cell repertoires in COVID-19. Method: immunoSEQ multiplex PCR; TCRdb's copy keeps in-frame clones and lacks some. The data contain fewer than 400,000 clones, 75% to 90% of them singletons. Sequenced: PBMCs or T cells enriched from blood (not recorded which). The receptors derive from a man aged 25 to 45 who had recovered from COVID-19.

The rearrangement joins TRBV18 to TRBJ2-7; TRBD1 matches at 10 bases. In germline, CDR1 is KGHSH, CDR2 LQKENI. The V segment lost 3 bases and the J segment 5 bases; nucleotides outside the gene matches: 4. CDR3 length: 14 residues. CDR3 nucleotides: TGTGCCAGCTCACCGACAGGGGGCGACAACGAGCAGTACTTC. This encodes CASSPTGGDNEQYF.

The chain carries TRBV7-2 and TRBJ2-2, with TRBD1 matching over 7 bases. Germline values: CDR1 SGHTA, CDR2 FQGNSA. V shed 4 bases, J shed 4 bases, and the junction held 3 bases outside the gene matches. The CDR3 runs to 14 residues. The CDR3 protein is CASSWDSGTGELFF. CDR3 in DNA: TGTGCCAGCAGCTGGGACAGTGGCACCGGGGAGCTGTTTTTT.

The chain carries TRBV10-1 and TRBJ1-5; TRBD1 aligns across 8 bases. Trimming at V came to 10 bases and at J to 0 bases, leaving 5 bases not matched to a gene. The length of the CDR3 is 14 residues. Germline loops: CDR1 WNHNN, CDR2 SYGVQD (reference sequence). CDR3 DNA sequence: TGCGCCATCCCTGACAGGGGTAGCAATCAGCCCCAGCATTTT. Protein product: CAIPDRGSNQPQHF.

This clone is medium-sized within its sample. The rearrangement uses TRBV18 and TRBJ1-3, with D perhaps TRBD1 (5 bases). The CDR3 runs 16 residues. In germline, CDR1 is KGHSH, CDR2 LQKENI. V shed 6 bases and J shed 0 bases, with 15 bases lying between them. The CDR3 loop reads CASSPTGGGSGNTIYF. CDR3 sequence (DNA): TGTGCCAGCTCCCCGACCGGCGGGGGCTCTGGAAACACCATATATTTT.

The J gene is TRBJ1-1, the V gene TRBV10-3, with D unclear. The germline V gene encodes CDR1 ENHRY and CDR2 SYGVKD. CDR3 size: 14 residues. V was shortened by 3 bases and J by 3 bases, with 11 bases between the two germline ends. In nucleotides, the CDR3 is TGTGCCATCAGTGATAGCGGTAGGGACACTGAAGCTTTCTTT. It codes for CAISDSGRDTEAFF.

V and J are TRBV2 and TRBJ1-5; weak D call: TRBD1 (6 bases). The ends were cut back, 8 bases at V and 4 bases at J, with 12 bases in the middle. There are 13 residues in the CDR3. CDR1 is SNHLY and CDR2 is FYNNEI in the germline V gene. The CDR3 region is CASQRTVNQPQHF. DNA for the CDR3: TGTGCCAGCCAAAGGACAGTGAATCAGCCCCAGCATTTT.

V and J are TRBV30 and TRBJ1-2; 8 bases fit TRBD1. CDR3 length equals 13 residues. Germline loops: CDR1 GTSNPN, CDR2 SVGIG (reference sequence). With 2 bases clipped from V and 7 bases from J, the junction kept 6 bases outside the gene matches. The CDR3 reads CAWSKTGGGGYTF. CDR3 in DNA: TGTGCCTGGAGTAAAACAGGGGGTGGTGGCTACACCTTC.

This clone was detected once. This sequence joins TRBV4-3 and TRBJ2-1; no clear D gene. CDR3 length equals 15 residues. Germline CDR1 and CDR2: LGHNA and YSLEER. Between the trimmed V and J ends, which lost 6 bases and 5 bases, there was a span of 17 bases. The CDR3 protein is CASSRVEQYDNEQFF. The CDR3, as DNA: TGCGCCAGCAGTCGGGTGGAGCAGTATGACAATGAGCAGTTCTTC.

The V call is TRBV5-4, the J call TRBJ2-2; TRBD2 might be the D (7 bases). V was trimmed by 4 bases and J by 2 bases, leaving 18 bases between them. The CDR3 is 17 residues long. Per germline, CDR1 SGHNT and CDR2 YYREEE (reference sequence). CDR3 sequence: CASSPGGRGSNTGELFF. The CDR3 nucleotides read TGTGCCAGCAGCCCCGGGGGGCGGGGGTCCAACACCGGGGAGCTGTTTTTT.

This chain joins TRBV5-4 and TRBJ2-7, with 8 positions matching TRBD1. Trimming removed 0 bases from V and 5 bases from J; junction bases left unmatched: 1. Germline V lookup: CDR1 SGHNT, CDR2 YYREEE (reference sequence). The CDR3 has 13 residues. The CDR3 region is CASSLAGGDEQYF. DNA for the CDR3: TGTGCCAGCAGCTTGGCAGGGGGCGACGAGCAGTACTTC.

The table lists this clone with a few counts. The same CDR3 can be traced to other DNA sequences in this sample. V is TRBV7-9 and J is TRBJ1-1; 8 nucleotides line up with TRBD1. The CDR3 consists of 13 residues. CDR1 and CDR2 (germline): SEHNR, FQNEAQ (reference sequence). With 5 bases clipped from V and 4 bases from J, the junction kept 3 bases outside the gene matches. The CDR3, as DNA: TGTGCCAGCAGCCCCACAGGGGGCACTGAAGCTTTCTTT. It codes for CASSPTGGTEAFF.

This clone has more than one count but fewer than ten. In nucleotides, the CDR3 is TGCGCCAGCAGCCGACAAGCGGGGGGAAGCACAGATACGCAGTATTTT. Protein sequence: CASSRQAGGSTDTQYF. V and J are TRBV4-3 and TRBJ2-3; 9 nucleotides match TRBD2. Germline assignment: CDR1 LGHNA and CDR2 YSLEER. Losses at the gene ends were 4 bases for V and 0 bases for J; bases not matched to a gene: 5. This CDR3 is built from 16 residues.

This chain connects TRBV3-1 (or the pseudogene TRBV3-2) to TRBJ2-7, with D perhaps matching TRBD2 (5 bases). The CDR3 is 15 residues long. Trimming removed 2 bases from V and 6 bases from J, with 17 bases in between. Germline assignment: CDR1 LGHDT and CDR2 YNNKEL (reference sequence). CDR3 sequence: CASSQLSFTSGEQYF. CDR3 DNA sequence: TGTGCCAGCAGCCAACTTAGTTTCACCAGCGGCGAGCAGTACTTC.

The chain has TRBV7-8 and TRBJ1-2, with unresolved D. This CDR3 is 11 amino acids long. The germline V gene has CDR1 SGHVS and CDR2 FQNEAQ. The ends were cut back, 8 bases at V and 3 bases at J, with 7 bases in the middle. The CDR3 sequence: CASGQDYGYTF. CDR3 DNA: TGTGCCAGCGGGCAGGACTATGGCTACACCTTC.

The chain is built from TRBV19 and TRBJ1-5; perhaps TRBD1 as D (5 bases). CDR3 length: 12 amino acids. The ends were cut back, 3 bases at V and 10 bases at J, with 10 bases in the middle. Germline-derived CDR1 and CDR2 are LNHDA and SQIVND (reference sequence). The CDR3 sequence: CASSILQGPQHF. CDR3 nucleotides: TGTGCCAGTAGTATTCTTCAGGGTCCCCAGCATTTT.